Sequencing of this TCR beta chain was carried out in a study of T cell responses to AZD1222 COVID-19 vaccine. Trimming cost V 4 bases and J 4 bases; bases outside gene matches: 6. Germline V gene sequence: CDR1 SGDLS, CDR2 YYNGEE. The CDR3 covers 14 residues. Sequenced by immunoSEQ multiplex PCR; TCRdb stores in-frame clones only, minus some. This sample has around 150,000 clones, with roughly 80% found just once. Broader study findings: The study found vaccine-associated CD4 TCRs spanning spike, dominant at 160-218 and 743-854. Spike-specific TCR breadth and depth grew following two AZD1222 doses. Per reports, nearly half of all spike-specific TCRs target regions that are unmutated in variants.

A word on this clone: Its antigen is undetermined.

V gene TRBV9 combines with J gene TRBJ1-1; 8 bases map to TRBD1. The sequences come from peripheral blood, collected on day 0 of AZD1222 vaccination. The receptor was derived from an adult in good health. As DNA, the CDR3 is TGTGCCAGCAGCAATCACAGGGGGGGCACTGAAGCTTTCTTT. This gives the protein CASSNHRGGTEAFF.